This T cell receptor beta chain is drawn from a study of blood T cells in healthy people across ages. Study-wide results and caveats: Calculation of diversity from one million T cells yielded estimates considered to be underestimates.

Germline lookup yields CDR1 MGHRA and CDR2 YSYEKL. The CDR3 extends over 15 amino acids. After removal of 6 bases from V and 1 base from J, the junction contained 4 bases not matched to a gene. Sample-barcoded 5' priming and a J-beta primer mix drove a second PCR of roughly 7 to 11 cycles. In TCRdb, the 5' RACE reads were re-called with MiXCR into one record per CDR3 protein. Of 700,000 or so distinct CDR3 sequences detected, less than 45% appear once; the ten largest clones hold 30%. Note on this clonotype: Its antigen is as yet unknown.

The V call is TRBV4-1, the J call TRBJ2-1, with 9 nucleotides matching TRBD2. Sample: blood. This TCR was sampled from a man at least 80 years old in good health. The CDR3 DNA reads as TGCGCCAGCAGATCGAGCGGGAGGTCCTACAATGAGCAGTTCTTC. Translation gives CASRSSGRSYNEQFF.